The 21 T cell receptor beta chains in this list originate from one sample, sequenced in a study of T-cell memory formation after mild COVID-19. Using its own MiXCR run on the 5' RACE reads, TCRdb lists one record per CDR3 protein. The data hold about 270,000 distinct CDR3 sequences, with approximately 15% observed a single time. Material for sequencing was PBMCs or a T cell subset sorted from them (not recorded which). Receptors originate from an adult woman who had mild COVID-19 (a few samples of this study predate the infection). Cell type and time point are not known.

This clonotype was detected only a few times. The V call is TRBV20-1, the J call TRBJ1-2, with D unclear. V was trimmed by 6 bases and J by 4 bases, leaving 15 bases between them. Germline CDR1 is DFQATT and CDR2 is SNEGSKA (reference sequence). The CDR3 consists of 13 residues. In DNA, the CDR3 is TGCAGTGCAGTACGAGGTGGAGGCTATGGCTACACCTTC. Protein sequence: CSAVRGGGYGYTF.

V and J are TRBV7-3 and TRBJ1-2; no reliable D call. The length of the CDR3 is 13 residues. Trimming shortened V by 2 bases and J by 4 bases, and 8 bases separated the two germline ends. Germline V gene sequence: CDR1 SGHTA, CDR2 FQGTGA. The CDR3 here is CASSLGGSYGYTF. The DNA of the CDR3 is TGTGCCAGCAGCTTAGGCGGATCCTATGGCTACACCTTC. The full variable domain, with the rest looked up from reference TRBV7-3 and TRBJ1-2, is GAGVSQTPSNKVTEKGKYVELRCDPISGHTALYWYRQSLGQGPEFLIYFQGTGAADDSGLPNDRFFAVRPEGSVSTLKIQRTERGDSAVYLCASSLGGSYGYTFGSGTRLTVV.

This chain joins TRBV6-5 and TRBJ2-7, with TRBD2 as a possible D gene (6 bases). V shed 5 bases and J shed 3 bases, with 17 bases lying between them. This CDR3 is 15 amino acids long. Germline V gene lookup returns CDR1 MNHEY and CDR2 SVGAGI. The CDR3 nucleotides read TGTGCCAGCAGTCCCCACGTAGAGGGAGGCTACGAGCAGTACTTC. Translating gives CASSPHVEGGYEQYF.

This clonotype turned up a few times. This chain joins TRBV5-1 and TRBJ2-3; TRBD2 agrees at 10 bases. This CDR3 is 17 amino acids long. The V segment lost 4 bases and the J segment 4 bases; nucleotides outside the gene matches: 12. CDR1 is SGHRS, CDR2 YFSETQ, per germline. The CDR3: CASSVERGGGIADTQYF. The DNA for the CDR3 is TGCGCCAGCAGCGTCGAGCGGGGGGGCGGGATAGCAGATACGCAGTATTTT.

The chain links TRBV11-2 to TRBJ1-1; TRBD1 agrees at 7 bases. Germline lookup yields CDR1 SGHAT and CDR2 FQNNGV. With V trimmed by 5 bases and J by 6 bases, 9 bases remained unmatched. The CDR3 extends over 14 amino acids. The CDR3 sequence: CASSTPQGRAEAFF. In DNA, the CDR3 is TGTGCCAGCAGCACCCCACAGGGGAGGGCTGAAGCTTTCTTT.

The rearrangement joins TRBV29-1 to TRBJ2-5; D gene unclear. Germline V CDR1 and CDR2: SQVTM, ANQGSEA. This CDR3 has 12 amino acids. V dropped 4 bases and J dropped 4 bases, with 10 bases sitting between them. The DNA for the CDR3 is TGCAGCGTTGTCCTAGTTAGAGAGACCCAGTACTTC. Its translation is CSVVLVRETQYF.

This chain connects TRBV7-2 to TRBJ2-5; 8 bases agree with TRBD2. Germline V gene sequence: CDR1 SGHTA, CDR2 FQGNSA. CDR3 length: 15 residues. The junction had 10 bases not matched to a gene; V was cut back by 5 bases and J by 5 bases. This CDR3 reads CASSPAGLAVETQYF. As DNA, the CDR3 is TGTGCCAGCAGCCCTGCAGGACTAGCCGTCGAGACCCAGTACTTC.

This clonotype was counted a few times. V gene TRBV18 combines with J gene TRBJ2-4; D gene unclear. The CDR3 covers 15 residues. Germline values: CDR1 KGHSH, CDR2 LQKENI. V shed 3 bases and J shed 0 bases, with 9 bases lying between them. The CDR3 coding sequence is TGTGCCAGCTCACCTCTGGAGATAGCCAAAAACATTCAGTACTTC. Residues: CASSPLEIAKNIQYF.

The chain is built from TRBV11-3 and TRBJ2-5, with D uncertain. V was pared by 1 base and J by 5 bases, with 8 bases between. Germline values: CDR1 SGHNT, CDR2 YENEEA. The CDR3 has 13 amino acids. This CDR3 is CASSLGVKETQYF. The CDR3 nucleotides are TGTGCCAGCAGCTTAGGGGTCAAGGAGACCCAGTACTTC.

The chain employs TRBV12-3 or TRBV12-4 and TRBJ2-3; D tentatively reads TRBD1 or TRBD2 (5 bases each). V was trimmed by 3 bases and J by 4 bases, leaving 14 bases between them. The CDR3 length is 15 residues. CDR3: CASSFRQGVSDTQYF. For the CDR3, the DNA is TGTGCCAGCAGTTTCAGGCAGGGAGTGTCAGATACGCAGTATTTT.

This chain uses TRBV5-1 with TRBJ1-5; 7 bases match TRBD1. CDR3 length: 16 residues. The J segment lost 0 bases and the V segment lost 4 bases, leaving 7 bases of the junction unmatched. The germline V gene encodes CDR1 SGHRS and CDR2 YFSETQ. CDR3 bases: TGCGCCAGCAGCCGGGGGGACAGTTCTAGCAATCAGCCCCAGCATTTT. It encodes CASSRGDSSSNQPQHF.

This clonotype was seen a few times. The J gene is TRBJ1-2, the V gene TRBV29-1; D is undetermined. The CDR3 is made up of 11 amino acids. Germline V CDR1 and CDR2: SQVTM, ANQGSEA. Between the trimmed V and J ends, which lost 6 bases and 7 bases, there was a span of 12 bases. This CDR3 reads CSVREPGGYTF. Here the CDR3 DNA reads TGCAGCGTCCGAGAGCCAGGTGGCTACACCTTC.

The table lists this clonotype with many counts. The genes are TRBV18 and TRBJ2-3, with 8 nucleotides matching TRBD1. This CDR3 has 14 amino acids. V lost 2 bases and J lost 3; bases outside the gene matches: 1. CDR1 KGHSH and CDR2 LQKENI come from the germline V gene. CDR3 region: CASSPGQGTDTQYF. CDR3 coding DNA: TGTGCCAGCTCACCAGGACAGGGTACAGATACGCAGTATTTT.

There are a few counts of this clonotype. The chain is built from TRBV20-1 and TRBJ1-2, with 7 bases that match TRBD1. The CDR3 consists of 13 residues. The junction had 8 bases not matched to a gene; V was cut back by 5 bases and J by 5 bases. CDR1 and CDR2 from the germline V gene are DFQATT and SNEGSKA (reference sequence). For the CDR3, the DNA is TGCAGTGCTGGTTCCGGACAGGCATATGGCTACACCTTC. It yields the protein CSAGSGQAYGYTF.

This clonotype was observed a few times. The chain recombines TRBV12-3 or TRBV12-4 with TRBJ2-7; tentatively, D is TRBD1 (5 bases). Trimming took off 5 bases at V and 2 bases at J, with 10 bases between the two ends. This CDR3 has 13 residues. In DNA, the CDR3 is TGTGCCAGCAGTACACAGGCCCCCTACGAGCAGTACTTC. Its translation is CASSTQAPYEQYF.

The chain is built from TRBV5-1 and TRBJ1-2, with D maybe TRBD1 (5 bases). The CDR3 loop spans 14 amino acids. Trimming pared 0 bases from V and 6 bases from J, leaving 12 bases between. Per germline, CDR1 SGHRS and CDR2 YFSETQ. CDR3 sequence (DNA): TGCGCCAGCAGCTTGGCACAGGACGTCAATGGCTACACCTTC. It yields the protein CASSLAQDVNGYTF.

This chain joins TRBV7-3 and TRBJ2-1, with a weak D call TRBD1 (5 bases). Germline lookup yields CDR1 SGHTA and CDR2 FQGTGA. The CDR3 has 13 amino acids. The V and J ends lost 5 bases and 13 bases respectively, with 18 bases between them. The CDR3 DNA reads as TGTGCCAGCAGCATCTCACAGGACAACCACCAGTTCTTC. As protein: CASSISQDNHQFF.

This clonotype was detected only a few times. The chain has TRBV7-2 and TRBJ2-7; 7 bases are shared with TRBD2. Germline V gene sequence: CDR1 SGHTA, CDR2 FQGNSA. The CDR3 totals 16 residues. The V and J ends lost 2 bases and 3 bases, in that order; junction bases with no gene match: 10. CDR3 in amino acids: CASSLRGVGQLYEQYF. The CDR3 region has the DNA TGTGCCAGCAGCTTACGGGGGGTAGGGCAGCTCTACGAGCAGTACTTC. The whole variable domain, filled in from reference TRBV7-2 and TRBJ2-7, reads GAGVSQSPSNKVTEKGKDVELRCDPISGHTALYWYRQSLGQGLEFLIYFQGNSAPDKSGLPSDRFSAERTGGSVSTLTIQRTQQEDSAVYLCASSLRGVGQLYEQYFGPGTRLTVT.

The chain carries TRBV4-1 and TRBJ2-6; perhaps TRBD2 as D (7 bases). V was pared by 5 bases and J by 13 bases, with 30 bases between. CDR3 length equals 18 residues. The germline V gene encodes CDR1 MGHRA and CDR2 YSYEKL. This chain's CDR3 is CASSAPGGGQTSGRVLTF. The CDR3, as DNA: TGCGCCAGCAGCGCCCCGGGGGGCGGACAGACATCGGGACGGGTCCTGACTTTC.

This chain joins TRBV7-8 and TRBJ1-2; D unclear. The CDR3 is 14 amino acids. V was cut by 10 bases and J by 0 bases, with 15 bases left in between. The germline V gene encodes CDR1 SGHVS and CDR2 FQNEAQ. The CDR3 sequence: CATQAYGTNYGYTF. The CDR3 nucleotides read TGTGCCACCCAAGCTTACGGGACTAACTATGGCTACACCTTC.

The chain employs TRBV29-1 and TRBJ1-1, with 7 positions matching TRBD1. Germline CDR1 SQVTM, CDR2 ANQGSEA. V lost 6 bases and J lost 1; bases outside the gene matches: 8. The CDR3 loop spans 14 amino acids. CDR3 bases: TGCAGCGTGCCAGGGGGAGGCTGGAACACTGAAGCTTTCTTT. Its translation: CSVPGGGWNTEAFF. Combining the CDR3 with reference TRBV29-1 and TRBJ1-1 gives the whole variable domain SAVISQKPSRDICQRGTSLTIQCQVDSQVTMMFWYRQQPGQSLTLIATANQGSEATYESGFVIDKFPISRPNLTFSTLTVSNMSPEDSSIYLCSVPGGGWNTEAFFGQGTRLTVV.